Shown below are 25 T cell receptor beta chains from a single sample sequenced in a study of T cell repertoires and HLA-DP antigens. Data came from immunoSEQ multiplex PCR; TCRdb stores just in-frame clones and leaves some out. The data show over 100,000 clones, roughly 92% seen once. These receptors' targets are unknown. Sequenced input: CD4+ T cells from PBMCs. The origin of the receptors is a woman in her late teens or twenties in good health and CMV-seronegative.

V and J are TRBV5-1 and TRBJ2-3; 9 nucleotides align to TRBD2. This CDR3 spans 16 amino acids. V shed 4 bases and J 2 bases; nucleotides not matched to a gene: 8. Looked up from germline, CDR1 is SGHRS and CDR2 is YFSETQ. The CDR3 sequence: CASSQKLAGVTDTQYF. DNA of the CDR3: TGCGCCAGCAGCCAAAAGTTAGCGGGGGTCACAGATACGCAGTATTTT.

CDR3 sequence reads: CASSHRGTYPYEQYV. CDR3 nucleotide sequence: TGTGCCAGCAGCCATAGGGGGACCTACCCCTACGAGCAGTACGTC. The chain couples TRBV4-2 to TRBJ2-7, with D possibly matching TRBD1 (6 bases). Germline V CDR1 and CDR2: LGHNA, YNFKEQ. The CDR3 is made up of 15 amino acids. The ends were cut back, 3 bases at V and 2 bases at J, with 14 bases in the middle.

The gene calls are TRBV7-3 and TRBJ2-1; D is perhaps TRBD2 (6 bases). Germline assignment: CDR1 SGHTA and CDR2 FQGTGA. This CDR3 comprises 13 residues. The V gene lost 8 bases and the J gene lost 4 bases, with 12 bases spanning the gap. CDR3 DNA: TGTGCCAGCGCGGGGACGGCGTACAATGAGCAGTTCTTC. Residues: CASAGTAYNEQFF. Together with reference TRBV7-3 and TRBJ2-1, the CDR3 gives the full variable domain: GAGVSQTPSNKVTEKGKYVELRCDPISGHTALYWYRQSLGQGPEFLIYFQGTGAADDSGLPNDRFFAVRPEGSVSTLKIQRTERGDSAVYLCASAGTAYNEQFFGPGTRLTVL.

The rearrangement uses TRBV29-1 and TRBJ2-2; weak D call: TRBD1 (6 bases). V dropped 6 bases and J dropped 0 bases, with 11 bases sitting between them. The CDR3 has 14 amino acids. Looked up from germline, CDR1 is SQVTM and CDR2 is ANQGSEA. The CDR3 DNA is TGCAGCGTCCTTGACAGGCCGAACACCGGGGAGCTGTTTTTT. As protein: CSVLDRPNTGELFF.

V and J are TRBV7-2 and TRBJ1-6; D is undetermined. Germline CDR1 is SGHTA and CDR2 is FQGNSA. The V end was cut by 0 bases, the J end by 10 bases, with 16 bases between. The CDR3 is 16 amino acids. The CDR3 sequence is CASSLAPGGFGSPLHF. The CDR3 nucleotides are TGTGCCAGCAGCTTAGCGCCAGGAGGGTTCGGCTCACCCCTCCACTTT.

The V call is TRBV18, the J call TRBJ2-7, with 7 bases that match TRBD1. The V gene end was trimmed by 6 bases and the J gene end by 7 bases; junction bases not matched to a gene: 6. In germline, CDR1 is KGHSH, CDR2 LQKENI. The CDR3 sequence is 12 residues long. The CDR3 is CASSRGSGEQYF. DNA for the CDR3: TGTGCCAGCTCCAGGGGGTCCGGGGAGCAGTACTTC.

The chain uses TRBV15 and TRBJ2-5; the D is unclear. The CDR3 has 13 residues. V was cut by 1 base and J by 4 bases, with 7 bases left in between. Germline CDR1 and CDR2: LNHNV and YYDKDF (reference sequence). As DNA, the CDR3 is TGTGCCACCAGCAGAGGGGGTGTAGAGACCCAGTACTTC. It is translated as CATSRGGVETQYF. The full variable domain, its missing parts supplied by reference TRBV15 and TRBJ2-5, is DAMVIQNPRYQVTQFGKPVTLSCSQTLNHNVMYWYQQKSSQAPKLLFHYYDKDFNNEADTPDNFQSRRPNTSFCFLDIRSPGLGDTAMYLCATSRGGVETQYFGPGTRLLVL.

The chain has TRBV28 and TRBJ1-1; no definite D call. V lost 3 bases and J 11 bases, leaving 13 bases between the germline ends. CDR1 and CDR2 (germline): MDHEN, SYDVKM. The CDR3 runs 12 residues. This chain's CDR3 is CASSFSVLGAFF. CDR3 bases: TGTGCCAGCAGTTTTAGTGTATTAGGGGCTTTCTTT.

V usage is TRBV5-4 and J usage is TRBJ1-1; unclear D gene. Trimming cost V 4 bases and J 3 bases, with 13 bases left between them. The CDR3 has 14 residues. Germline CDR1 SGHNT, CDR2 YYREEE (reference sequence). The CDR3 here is CASSPARRHTEAFF. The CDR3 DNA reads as TGTGCCAGCAGCCCAGCCAGACGGCACACTGAAGCTTTCTTT.

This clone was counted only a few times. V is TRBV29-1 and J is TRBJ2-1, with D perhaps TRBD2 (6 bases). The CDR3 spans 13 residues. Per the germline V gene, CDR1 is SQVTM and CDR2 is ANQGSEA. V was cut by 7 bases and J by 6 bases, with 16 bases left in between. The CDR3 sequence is CSGRGLASNEQFF. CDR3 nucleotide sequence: TGCAGCGGTCGAGGCCTAGCGTCCAATGAGCAGTTCTTC.

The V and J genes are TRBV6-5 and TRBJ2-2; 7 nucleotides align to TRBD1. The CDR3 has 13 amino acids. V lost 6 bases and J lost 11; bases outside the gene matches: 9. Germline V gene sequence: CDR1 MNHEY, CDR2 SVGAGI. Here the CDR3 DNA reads TGTGCCAGCAGACACGACAGGGTGGGAGAGCTGTTTTTT. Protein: CASRHDRVGELFF.

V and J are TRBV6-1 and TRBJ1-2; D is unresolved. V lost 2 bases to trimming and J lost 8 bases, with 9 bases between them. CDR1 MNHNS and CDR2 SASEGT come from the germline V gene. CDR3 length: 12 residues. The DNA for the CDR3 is TGTGCCAGCAGTGAATGGGCGCTGGGCTACACCTTC. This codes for CASSEWALGYTF.

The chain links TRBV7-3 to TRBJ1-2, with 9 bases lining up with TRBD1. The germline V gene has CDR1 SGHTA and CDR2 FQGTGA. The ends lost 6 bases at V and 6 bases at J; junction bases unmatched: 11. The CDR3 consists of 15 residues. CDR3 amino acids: CASSLTRDRVNGYTF. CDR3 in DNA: TGTGCCAGCAGTCTCACACGGGACAGGGTGAATGGCTACACCTTC.

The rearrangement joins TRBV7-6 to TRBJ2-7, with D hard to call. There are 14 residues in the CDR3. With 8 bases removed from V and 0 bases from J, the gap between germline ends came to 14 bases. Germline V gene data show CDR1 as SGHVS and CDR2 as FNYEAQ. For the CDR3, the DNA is TGTGCCAGCGCCCCCTCAGTTAGCTCCTACGAGCAGTACTTC. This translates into CASAPSVSSYEQYF.

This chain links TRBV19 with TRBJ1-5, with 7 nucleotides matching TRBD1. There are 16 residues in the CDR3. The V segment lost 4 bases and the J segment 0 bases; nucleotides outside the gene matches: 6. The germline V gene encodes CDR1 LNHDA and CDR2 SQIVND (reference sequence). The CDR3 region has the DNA TGTGCCAGTAGTAAGAGGACAGGACATAGCAATCAGCCCCAGCATTTT. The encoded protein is CASSKRTGHSNQPQHF.

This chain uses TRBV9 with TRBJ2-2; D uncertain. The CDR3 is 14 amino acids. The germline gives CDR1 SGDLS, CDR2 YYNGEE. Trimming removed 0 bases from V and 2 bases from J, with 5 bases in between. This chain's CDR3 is CASSVASNTGELFF. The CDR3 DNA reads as TGTGCCAGCAGCGTAGCGTCTAACACCGGGGAGCTGTTTTTT.

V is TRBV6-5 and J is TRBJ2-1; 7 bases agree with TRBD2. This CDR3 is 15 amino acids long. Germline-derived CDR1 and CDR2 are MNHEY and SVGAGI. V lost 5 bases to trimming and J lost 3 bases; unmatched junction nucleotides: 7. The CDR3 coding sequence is TGTGCCAGCAGTCCGGCACTAGCGATCTACAATGAGCAGTTCTTC. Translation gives CASSPALAIYNEQFF.

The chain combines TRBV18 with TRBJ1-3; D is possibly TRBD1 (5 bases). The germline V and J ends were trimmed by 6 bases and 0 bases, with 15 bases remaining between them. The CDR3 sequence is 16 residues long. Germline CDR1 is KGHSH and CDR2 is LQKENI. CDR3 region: CASSQPGRDSGNTIYF. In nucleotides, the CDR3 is TGTGCCAGCTCCCAGCCGGGACGGGACTCTGGAAACACCATATATTTT.

CDR3: CASSLRRNSNQPQHF. The CDR3 nucleotides are TGTGCCAGCAGCTTGCGTCGGAATAGCAATCAGCCCCAGCATTTT. The chain links TRBV5-6 to TRBJ1-5; D remains ambiguous. Trimming cost V 1 base and J 0 bases, with 8 bases left between them. The CDR3 length is 15 residues. Germline V CDR1 and CDR2: SGHDT, YYEEEE.

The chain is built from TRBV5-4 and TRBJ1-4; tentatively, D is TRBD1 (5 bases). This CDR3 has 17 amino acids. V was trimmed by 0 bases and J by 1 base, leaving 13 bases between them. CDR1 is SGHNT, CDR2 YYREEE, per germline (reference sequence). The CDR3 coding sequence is TGTGCCAGCAGCTTGGGCCCCTTGGGGGGAACTAATGAAAAACTGTTTTTT. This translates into CASSLGPLGGTNEKLFF.

The CDR3 sequence: CASWIAGSYEQYF. The CDR3 DNA follows: TGTGCCAGCTGGATAGCGGGCTCCTACGAGCAGTACTTC. The chain couples TRBV6-6 to TRBJ2-7; 7 bases fit TRBD2. This CDR3 comprises 13 residues. V shed 8 bases and J 0 bases; nucleotides not matched to a gene: 4. Germline values: CDR1 MNHNY, CDR2 SVGAGI (reference sequence).

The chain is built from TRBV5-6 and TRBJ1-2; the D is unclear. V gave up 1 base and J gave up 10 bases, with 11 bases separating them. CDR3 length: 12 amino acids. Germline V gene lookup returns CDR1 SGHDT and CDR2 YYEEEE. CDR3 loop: CASSLSSMVYTF. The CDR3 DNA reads TGTGCCAGCAGCTTGAGTTCAATGGTCTACACCTTC.

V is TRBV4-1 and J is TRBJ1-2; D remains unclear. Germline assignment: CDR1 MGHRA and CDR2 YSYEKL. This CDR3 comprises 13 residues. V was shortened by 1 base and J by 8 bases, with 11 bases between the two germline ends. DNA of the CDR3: TGCGCCAGCAGCCAAGCTGTCCGGATAGGCTACACCTTC. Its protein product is CASSQAVRIGYTF.

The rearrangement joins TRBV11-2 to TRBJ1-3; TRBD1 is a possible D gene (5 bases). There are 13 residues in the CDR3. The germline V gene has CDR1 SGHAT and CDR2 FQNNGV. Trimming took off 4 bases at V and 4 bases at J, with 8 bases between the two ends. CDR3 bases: TGTGCCAGCAGCTCGACAGTGGGAAACACCATATATTTT. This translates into CASSSTVGNTIYF.

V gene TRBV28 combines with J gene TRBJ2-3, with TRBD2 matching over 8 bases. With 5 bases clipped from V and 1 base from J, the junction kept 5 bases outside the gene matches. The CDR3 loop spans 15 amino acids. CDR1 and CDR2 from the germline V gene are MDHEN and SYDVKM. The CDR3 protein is CASSLSGAGTDTQYF. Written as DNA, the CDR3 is TGTGCCAGCAGTCTTAGCGGGGCCGGCACAGATACGCAGTATTTT.